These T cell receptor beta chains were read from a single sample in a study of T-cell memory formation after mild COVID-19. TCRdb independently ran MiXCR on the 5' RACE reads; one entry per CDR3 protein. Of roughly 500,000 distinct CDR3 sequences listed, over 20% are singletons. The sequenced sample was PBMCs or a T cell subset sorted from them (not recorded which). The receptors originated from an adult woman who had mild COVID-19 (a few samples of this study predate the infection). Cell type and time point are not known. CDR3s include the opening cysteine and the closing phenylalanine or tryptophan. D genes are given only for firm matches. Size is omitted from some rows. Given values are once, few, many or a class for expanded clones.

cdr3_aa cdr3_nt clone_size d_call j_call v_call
CASSSAGTRYEQYF TGCGCCAGCAGCTCGGCCGGGACAAGATACGAGCAGTACTTC few - TRBJ2-7 TRBV5-1
CATSRVGGGAREQFF TGTGCCACCAGCAGAGTTGGCGGGGGGGCCCGTGAGCAGTTCTTC few TRBD2 TRBJ2-1 TRBV15
CASSLVQGRLSEIYEQYF TGTGCCAGCAGCTTAGTCCAGGGCAGGCTGTCGGAGATCTACGAGCAGTACTTC once - TRBJ2-7 TRBV11-2
CSARTGNYEQYF TGCAGTGCTAGGACAGGGAACTACGAGCAGTACTTC few TRBD1 TRBJ2-7 TRBV20-1
CASKRDSSYEQYF TGTGCCAGCAAGAGGGACAGCTCCTACGAGCAGTACTTC few TRBD1 TRBJ2-7 TRBV12-3/TRBV12-4
CASSFSKWGARNSPLHF TGTGCCAGCAGCTTTAGTAAATGGGGGGCGAGGAATTCACCCCTCCACTTT few - TRBJ1-6 TRBV7-2
CASSRQGIGNEQFF TGTGCCAGCAGCCGACAGGGGATTGGCAATGAGCAGTTCTTC few TRBD1 TRBJ2-1 TRBV7-3
CAISGTRGEQFF TGTGCCATCTCCGGGACTAGGGGTGAGCAGTTCTTC few TRBD2 TRBJ2-1 TRBV10-3
CASSLGNGGSTDTQYF TGCGCCAGCAGCTTGGGAAACGGGGGAAGCACAGATACGCAGTATTTT - - TRBJ2-3 TRBV5-1
CSASDIFGTRVGNEQFF TGCAGTGCTAGTGATATCTTCGGGACACGTGTGGGAAATGAGCAGTTCTTC many - TRBJ2-1 TRBV20-1
CAAAGREDYEQYF TGTGCCGCCGCAGGGCGGGAGGATTACGAGCAGTACTTC - TRBD2 TRBJ2-7 TRBV10-3
CASSVGQGSGGELFF TGTGCCAGCAGCGTAGGACAGGGGTCCGGCGGGGAGCTGTTTTTT - TRBD1 TRBJ2-2 TRBV9
CASSPSLAPDTQYF TGCGCCAGCAGCCCTAGCCTGGCCCCAGATACGCAGTATTTT - - TRBJ2-3 TRBV5-1
CASSSPRATDTQYF TGTGCCAGCAGCTCGCCCCGGGCCACAGATACGCAGTATTTT many - TRBJ2-3 TRBV5-6
CACKPGEGLTAEAFF TGTGCCTGCAAACCCGGAGAGGGCTTAACAGCTGAAGCTTTCTTT few - TRBJ1-1 TRBV30
CATSEGGGELFF TGTGCCACCAGTGAAGGGGGCGGGGAGCTGTTTTTT few - TRBJ2-2 TRBV24-1
CASSLVVQETQYF TGTGCCAGCAGCTTAGTGGTACAAGAGACCCAGTACTTC few - TRBJ2-5 TRBV7-9
CASSLIGGTGELFF TGTGCCAGCAGCTTAATTGGGGGGACCGGGGAGCTGTTTTTT few - TRBJ2-2 TRBV7-3
CASSNQPGKRVEQYF TGTGCCAGCAGTAACCAACCAGGGAAGAGGGTCGAGCAGTACTTC - - TRBJ2-7 TRBV6-5
CSVEGDSSYEQYF TGCAGCGTTGAAGGCGACAGCTCCTACGAGCAGTACTTC few - TRBJ2-7 TRBV29-1
CASSEVLPEAFF TGTGCCAGCAGTGAGGTTTTGCCTGAAGCTTTCTTT - - TRBJ1-1 TRBV2
CASSHDRTGGAGNEQFF TGCGCCAGCAGCCACGACCGAACAGGGGGCGCCGGGAATGAGCAGTTCTTC few TRBD1 TRBJ2-1 TRBV4-3
CASSQRTASYNEQFF TGTGCCAGCAGCCAAAGGACGGCGTCCTACAATGAGCAGTTCTTC - - TRBJ2-1 TRBV11-2
CSVESKLAGGEQYF TGCAGCGTAGAGTCCAAACTAGCGGGAGGGGAGCAGTACTTC - TRBD2 TRBJ2-7 TRBV29-1